Described below is a single T cell receptor (beta chain) sequence and its context. Its specificity is unknown. This sample was included in a study of T cell responses to AZD1222 COVID-19 vaccine. The method was immunoSEQ multiplex PCR; TCRdb's version includes in-frame clones alone and lacks a portion of them. The sample carries under 150,000 clones, approximately 90% recorded once. Findings and caveats of the study: Just a handful of people given AZD1222 tested seropositive at baseline.

This sequence originates from an adult in good health. The starting material was peripheral blood, obtained on day 0 of MenACWY control vaccination.

This CDR3 reads CASSVNSRHNEQFF. As DNA, the CDR3 is TGTGCCAGCAGCGTAAATTCCCGCCACAATGAGCAGTTCTTC. This chain joins TRBV9 and TRBJ2-1; D not certain. With 1 base removed from V and 5 bases from J, the gap between germline ends came to 10 bases. There are 14 residues in the CDR3. Germline CDR1 SGDLS, CDR2 YYNGEE.